This T cell receptor beta chain was identified during a study of PD-L1 blockade in urothelial cancer. Assay used: immunoSEQ multiplex PCR; TCRdb lists only in-frame clones, some missing. The sample has 49,000 or so clones; about 86% are singletons. CDR1 and CDR2 (germline): SGHAT, FQDESV (reference sequence). V was clipped by 5 bases and J by 5 bases; unmatched bases: 13. This CDR3 contains 16 residues. Time point in this sample: pretreatment peripheral blood. The sequence came from a man between 60 and 75 years old with urothelial cancer. This chain joins TRBV11-1 and TRBJ2-7; 9 nucleotides match TRBD1. The sample in question was PBMCs, obtained around atezolizumab (anti-PD-L1) treatment. CDR3: CASSQGDRTGVHEQYF. CDR3 sequence (DNA): TGTGCCAGCAGCCAAGGGGACCGGACAGGGGTCCACGAGCAGTACTTC.